This T cell receptor beta chain was found in a study of T-cell memory formation after mild COVID-19. Study results and limitations: Contracting clones from day 15 to 85 showed balanced CD4/CD8; later expanders favored CD4+.

Using its own MiXCR run on the 5' RACE reads, TCRdb lists one record per CDR3 protein. The sample carries roughly 450,000 distinct CDR3 sequences, roughly 18% recorded once. With respect to this clonotype: The antigen remains undetermined.

The CDR3 contains 14 residues. The germline V gene encodes CDR1 SGHRS and CDR2 YFSETQ. V was cut by 0 bases and J by 4 bases, with 10 bases left in between. V gene TRBV5-1 combines with J gene TRBJ1-1; maybe TRBD1 (5 bases). The specimen was PBMCs or a T cell subset sorted from them (not recorded which). The sequence was collected from an adult woman who had mild COVID-19 (a few samples of this study predate the infection). Cell type and time point are not known. The CDR3 sequence is CASSLGDYTTEAFF. The CDR3 DNA reads as TGCGCCAGCAGCTTGGGGGACTACACCACTGAAGCTTTCTTT.